This TCR beta chain emerged from a study of somatic mutations in cytotoxic T cells in rheumatoid arthritis (dated by TCRdb to about 2017). As for the study more broadly: Patient peripheral blood (approximately 27 ml EDTA) was drawn right after diagnosis and before any treatment started. Sorted V beta1+ cells also underwent TCRB sequencing, and some V beta antibody-stained T-cell populations were flow-sorted at nearly 100% purity on a FACSAria II or Sony SH800. Whether expanded CD8+ T-cell clones in untreated, newly diagnosed rheumatoid arthritis carry somatic mutations was the study question, and clonality was characterized with TCRB deep sequencing. A total of around 65 rheumatoid arthritis patients and more than 15 healthy controls underwent TCRB deep sequencing. The median ages of the patient and control groups were essentially identical. Results the study describes overall, beyond this receptor: The expanded CD8+ clones had unknown antigen targets, and not appearing in virus-specific databases did not rule out that they were virus-specific. An increase of CD8+ clonality with age was seen in patients (Spearman r ≈ 0.46) but not in healthy controls. In about an eighth of the roughly 65 patients, more than 20% of CD8+ cells belonged to the largest CD8+ clone, while several identical CD8+ TCRB sequences were shared between blood and synovial fluid. There was no significant difference in CD8+ T-cell clonality between rheumatoid arthritis patients and age-matched healthy controls.

A remark on this clone: Its antigen specificity is not known. The sample holds no much larger clone one base away, and base qualities are not on file.

TCRB CDR3 sequencing used the immunoSEQ assay on genomic DNA. The study's processing was this. Published virus-specific TCRB sequences were compared with patient CD8+ clones larger than 1%, and only a few matches were found. Analyses were restricted to productive TCRB rearrangements. A clone was defined by a unique TCRB CDR3 sequence, and clonality was computed as a productive clonality index based on Shannon entropy. Repertoire overlap for a pair of samples was computed from each clone's template counts relative to total templates per sample. Flow cytometry-measured V-gene usage correlated with V-gene usage from TCRB sequencing, with a Spearman r of 0.61. In TCRdb, the immuneACCESS table is reduced to in-frame sequences with V and J assigned. These tables do not hold every clone; where another copy was compared, an unresolved V gene accounts for under half, and the others remain unexplained. For V, J and clone size, that table is used; D and trimming come from the DNA. A total of about 7,000 clones appear in this sample, roughly 70% of them only once. The ten largest clones add up to 15% to 18% of the sample.

Positive magnetic bead selection on an AutoMACS was used to isolate CD4+ and CD8+ cells, with flow cytometry used to check purity. Initial screening for clonal expansions relied on flow cytometry with a TCR V beta antibody panel, after which sorted CD8+ fractions underwent TCRB deep sequencing for characterization. Ficoll-Paque PLUS density gradient separation was used to isolate peripheral blood mononuclear cells. DNA from CD4-enriched, CD8-enriched or PBMC samples was extracted using Nucleospin Tissue or Tissue XS kits and then quantified on a Qubit 2.0 fluorometer. The source material was CD8+ T cells sorted from blood. The sequence derives from an adult with rheumatoid arthritis.

The sequenced DNA is TGTGCCACCAGGGTGGCGGGGGGACCCACAGATACGCAGTATTTT. Translated, this is CATRVAGGPTDTQYF. The chain is made from TRBV5-4 and TRBJ2-3, and TRBD2 matches 8 of the central bases. V lost 9 bases and J lost 2 bases, and the count of bases not matched to a germline gene is 11. Spanning cysteine to phenylalanine, the CDR3 consists of 15 amino acids. The only DNA kept is the CDR3, 45 bases in frame from the first base. CDR1 SGHNT and CDR2 YYREEE are derived from the germline V gene (reference sequence).